This TCR beta chain derives from a study of Tregs in tolerant kidney transplant recipients. Study outcomes and limitations: The small number of patients limits these findings pending further validation.

Thawed PBMCs were rested overnight at 37°C with around 200 IU/ml IL-2 before regulatory T cell sorting. This clone was recorded once. Antigen: not known. Only in-frame clones appear in the TCRdb table, and some are missing; sequencing was by immunoSEQ multiplex PCR. The table includes 50,000 to 80,000 clones, roughly 98% detected once. This clonotype originated in a human donor who received a combined kidney and bone marrow transplant. Sequenced material: Tregs from blood, taken before the transplant.

CDR3 bases: TGTGCCAGCAGCAACCCAGGCAATAACTATGGCTACACCTTC. Residues: CASSNPGNNYGYTF. This chain connects TRBV27 to TRBJ1-2; no reliable D call. Trimming shortened V by 6 bases and J by 1 base, and 12 bases separated the two germline ends. CDR3 length: 14 residues. CDR1 and CDR2 (germline): MNHEY, SMNVEV (reference sequence).